This T cell receptor beta chain was recorded in a study of blood T cell repertoires in COVID-19. This CDR3 region has 13 residues. Germline CDR1 reads KGHSH; CDR2 reads LQKENI. The germline V and J ends were trimmed by 3 bases and 2 bases, with 7 bases remaining between them. Assay: immunoSEQ multiplex PCR; the TCRdb copy retains only in-frame clones and omits some. Altogether more than 85,000 clones are present, under 90% being singletons, with the ten largest covering roughly 3.5%. In regard to this clone: Other DNA sequences in this sample translate to the same CDR3.

The TCR comes from a woman in her 70s with acute or convalescent COVID-19. Sequencing was done on a sample of peripheral blood. J is TRBJ2-5 and V is TRBV18, with a possible D match to TRBD1 (6 bases). Here the CDR3 reads CASSPGQQETQYF. The CDR3, as DNA: TGTGCCAGCTCACCCGGACAGCAAGAGACCCAGTACTTC.